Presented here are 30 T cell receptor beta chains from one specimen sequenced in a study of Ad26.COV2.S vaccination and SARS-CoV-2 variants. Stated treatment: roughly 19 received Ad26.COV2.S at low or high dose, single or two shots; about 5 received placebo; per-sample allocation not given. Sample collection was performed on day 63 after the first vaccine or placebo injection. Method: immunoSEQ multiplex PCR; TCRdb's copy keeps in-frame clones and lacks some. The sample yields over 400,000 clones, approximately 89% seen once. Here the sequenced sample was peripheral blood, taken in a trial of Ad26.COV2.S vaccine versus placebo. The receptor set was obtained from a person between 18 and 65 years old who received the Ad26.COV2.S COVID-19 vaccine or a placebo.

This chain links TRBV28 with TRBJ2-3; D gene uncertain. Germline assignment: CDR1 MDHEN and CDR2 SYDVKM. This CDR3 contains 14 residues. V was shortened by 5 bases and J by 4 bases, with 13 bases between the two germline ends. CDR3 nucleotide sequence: TGTGCCAGCAGTCATACGACACCCCCAGATACGCAGTATTTT. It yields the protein CASSHTTPPDTQYF.

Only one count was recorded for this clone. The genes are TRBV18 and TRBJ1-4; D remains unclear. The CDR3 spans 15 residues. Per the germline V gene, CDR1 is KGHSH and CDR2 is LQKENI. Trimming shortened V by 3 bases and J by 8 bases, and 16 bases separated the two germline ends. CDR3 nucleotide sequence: TGTGCCAGCTCACCGCGGTCAGCAAGAAGCGAAAAACTGTTTTTT. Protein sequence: CASSPRSARSEKLFF.

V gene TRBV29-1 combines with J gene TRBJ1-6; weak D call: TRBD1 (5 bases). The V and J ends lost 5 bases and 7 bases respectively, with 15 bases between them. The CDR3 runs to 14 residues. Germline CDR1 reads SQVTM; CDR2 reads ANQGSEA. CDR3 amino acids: CSVQWQGANSPLHF. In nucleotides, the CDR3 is TGCAGCGTTCAGTGGCAGGGCGCAAATTCACCCCTCCACTTT.

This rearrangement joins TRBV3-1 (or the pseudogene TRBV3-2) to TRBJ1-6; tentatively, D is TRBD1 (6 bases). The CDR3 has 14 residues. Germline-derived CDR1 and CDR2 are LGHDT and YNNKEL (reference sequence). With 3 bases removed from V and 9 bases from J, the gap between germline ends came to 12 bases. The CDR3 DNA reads TGTGCCAGCAGCCAGCCGGGAGGGGGTTCACCCCTCCACTTT. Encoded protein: CASSQPGGGSPLHF.

The CDR3 loop is CASSETDRLVYEQYV. The CDR3 region has the DNA TGCGCCAGCAGTGAGACTGACAGGTTAGTTTACGAGCAGTACGTC. The genes are TRBV10-1 and TRBJ2-7, with a possible D match to TRBD1 (6 bases). V lost 2 bases, J lost 4 bases, and 15 bases lay in between. The CDR3 runs 15 residues. Germline values: CDR1 WNHNN, CDR2 SYGVQD (reference sequence).

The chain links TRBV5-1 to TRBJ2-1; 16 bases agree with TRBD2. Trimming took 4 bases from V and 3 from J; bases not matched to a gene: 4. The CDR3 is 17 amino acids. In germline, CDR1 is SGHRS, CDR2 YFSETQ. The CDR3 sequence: CASSTGLAGGVYNEQFF. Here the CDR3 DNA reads TGCGCCAGCAGCACGGGACTAGCGGGAGGGGTCTACAATGAGCAGTTCTTC.

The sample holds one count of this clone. The CDR3: CASSVQGGAVYNEQFF. The CDR3 nucleotides read TGTGCCAGCAGCGTACAAGGGGGCGCCGTGTACAATGAGCAGTTCTTC. The rearrangement joins TRBV9 to TRBJ2-1; 7 bases align to TRBD1. Germline values: CDR1 SGDLS, CDR2 YYNGEE. J lost 4 bases, V lost 1 base, and 8 bases had no gene match. The CDR3 has 16 amino acids.

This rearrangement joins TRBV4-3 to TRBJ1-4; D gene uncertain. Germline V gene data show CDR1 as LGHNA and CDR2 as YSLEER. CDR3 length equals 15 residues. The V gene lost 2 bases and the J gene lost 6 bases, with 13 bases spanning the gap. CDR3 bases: TGCGCCAGCAGCCAAACGTGGGGAAGAGATGAAAAACTGTTTTTT. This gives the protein CASSQTWGRDEKLFF.

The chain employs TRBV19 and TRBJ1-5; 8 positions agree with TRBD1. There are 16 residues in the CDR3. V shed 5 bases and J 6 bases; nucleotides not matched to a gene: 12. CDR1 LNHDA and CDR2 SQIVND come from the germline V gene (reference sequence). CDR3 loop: CASSSPRGQFGQPQHF. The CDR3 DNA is TGTGCCAGTAGTTCTCCCAGGGGGCAATTTGGTCAGCCCCAGCATTTT.

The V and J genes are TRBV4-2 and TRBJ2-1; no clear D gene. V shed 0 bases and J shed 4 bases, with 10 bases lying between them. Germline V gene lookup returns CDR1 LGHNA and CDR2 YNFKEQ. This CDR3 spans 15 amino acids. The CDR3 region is CASSQETPGYNEQFF. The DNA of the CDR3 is TGTGCCAGCAGCCAAGAAACCCCCGGGTACAATGAGCAGTTCTTC.

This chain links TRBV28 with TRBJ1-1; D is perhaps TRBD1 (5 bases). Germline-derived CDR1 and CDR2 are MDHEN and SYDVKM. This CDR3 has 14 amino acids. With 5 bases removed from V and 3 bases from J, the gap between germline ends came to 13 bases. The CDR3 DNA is TGTGCCAGCAGTCCAACTCCGGGGGACACTGAAGCTTTCTTT. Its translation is CASSPTPGDTEAFF.

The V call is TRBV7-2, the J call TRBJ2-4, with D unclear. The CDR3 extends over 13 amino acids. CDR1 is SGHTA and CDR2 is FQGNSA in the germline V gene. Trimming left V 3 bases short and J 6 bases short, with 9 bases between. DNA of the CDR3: TGTGCCAGCAGCTTTACGGACGGAAACATTCAGTACTTC. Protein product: CASSFTDGNIQYF.

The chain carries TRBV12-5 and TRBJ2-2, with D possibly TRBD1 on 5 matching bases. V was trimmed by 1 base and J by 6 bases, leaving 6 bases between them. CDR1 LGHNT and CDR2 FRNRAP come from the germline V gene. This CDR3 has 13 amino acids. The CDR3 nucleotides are TGTGCTAGTGGTTTGGAACAGGCCGGGGAGCTGTTTTTT. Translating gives CASGLEQAGELFF.

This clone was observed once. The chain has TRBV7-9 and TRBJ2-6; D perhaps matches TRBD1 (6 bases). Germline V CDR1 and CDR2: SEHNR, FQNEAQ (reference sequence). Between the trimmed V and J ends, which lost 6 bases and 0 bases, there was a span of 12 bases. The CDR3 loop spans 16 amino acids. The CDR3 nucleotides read TGTGCCAGCAGATACCAGGGGTACTCTGGGGCCAACGTCCTGACTTTC. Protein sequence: CASRYQGYSGANVLTF.

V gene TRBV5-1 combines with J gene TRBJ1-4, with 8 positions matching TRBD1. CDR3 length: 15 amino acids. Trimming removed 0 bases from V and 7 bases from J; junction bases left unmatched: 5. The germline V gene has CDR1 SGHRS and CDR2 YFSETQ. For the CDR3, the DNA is TGCGCCAGCAGCTTGGATCCAGGGGGCGGTGAAAAACTGTTTTTT. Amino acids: CASSLDPGGGEKLFF.

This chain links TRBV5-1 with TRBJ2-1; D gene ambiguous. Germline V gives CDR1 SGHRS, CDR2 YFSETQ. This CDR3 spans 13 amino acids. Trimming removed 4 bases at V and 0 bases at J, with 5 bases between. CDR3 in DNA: TGCGCCAGCAGCCTGACCTCCTACAATGAGCAGTTCTTC. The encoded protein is CASSLTSYNEQFF.

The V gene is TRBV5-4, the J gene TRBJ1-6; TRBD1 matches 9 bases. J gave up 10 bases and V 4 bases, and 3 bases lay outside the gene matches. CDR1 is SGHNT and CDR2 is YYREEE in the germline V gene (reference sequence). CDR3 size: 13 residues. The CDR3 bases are TGTGCCAGCAGCGTGGACAGGGGATCACCCCTCCACTTT. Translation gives CASSVDRGSPLHF.

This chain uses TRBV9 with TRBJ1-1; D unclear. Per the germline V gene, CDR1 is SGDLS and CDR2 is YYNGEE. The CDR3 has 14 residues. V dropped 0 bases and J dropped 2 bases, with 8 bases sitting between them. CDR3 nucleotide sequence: TGTGCCAGCAGCGTAGAAGCTATAAACACTGAAGCTTTCTTT. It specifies CASSVEAINTEAFF.

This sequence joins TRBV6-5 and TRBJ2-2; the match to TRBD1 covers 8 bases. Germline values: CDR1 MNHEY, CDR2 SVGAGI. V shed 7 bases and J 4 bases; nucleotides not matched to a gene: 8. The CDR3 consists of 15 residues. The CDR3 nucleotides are TGTGCCAGCATTCAGGGGGCCTTTTCCACCGGGGAGCTGTTTTTT. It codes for CASIQGAFSTGELFF.

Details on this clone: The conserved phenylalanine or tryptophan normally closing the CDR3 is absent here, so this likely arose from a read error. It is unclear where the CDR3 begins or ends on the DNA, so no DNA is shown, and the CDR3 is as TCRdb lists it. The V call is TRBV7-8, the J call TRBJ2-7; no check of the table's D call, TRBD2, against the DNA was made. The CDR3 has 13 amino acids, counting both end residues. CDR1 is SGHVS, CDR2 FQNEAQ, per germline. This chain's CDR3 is CASSLVVDGTSSL.

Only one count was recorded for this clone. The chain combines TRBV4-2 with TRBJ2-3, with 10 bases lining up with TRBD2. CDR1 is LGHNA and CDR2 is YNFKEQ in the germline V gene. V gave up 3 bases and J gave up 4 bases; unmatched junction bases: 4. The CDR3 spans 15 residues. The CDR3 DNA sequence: TGTGCCAGCAGCCAGCTAGCGGGGGTGGCAGATACGCAGTATTTT. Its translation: CASSQLAGVADTQYF.

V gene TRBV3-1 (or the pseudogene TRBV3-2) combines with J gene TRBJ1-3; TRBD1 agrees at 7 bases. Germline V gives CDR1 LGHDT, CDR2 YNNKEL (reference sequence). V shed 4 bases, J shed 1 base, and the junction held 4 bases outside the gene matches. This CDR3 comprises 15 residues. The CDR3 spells CASSLGTASGNTIYF. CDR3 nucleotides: TGTGCCAGCAGCCTCGGGACAGCGTCTGGAAACACCATATATTTT.

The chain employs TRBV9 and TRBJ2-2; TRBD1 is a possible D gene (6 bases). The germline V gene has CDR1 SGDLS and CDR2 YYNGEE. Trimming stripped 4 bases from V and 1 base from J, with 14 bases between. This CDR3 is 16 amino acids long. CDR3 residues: CASSPRQAENTGELFF. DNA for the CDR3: TGTGCCAGCAGCCCTCGACAGGCCGAGAACACCGGGGAGCTGTTTTTT.

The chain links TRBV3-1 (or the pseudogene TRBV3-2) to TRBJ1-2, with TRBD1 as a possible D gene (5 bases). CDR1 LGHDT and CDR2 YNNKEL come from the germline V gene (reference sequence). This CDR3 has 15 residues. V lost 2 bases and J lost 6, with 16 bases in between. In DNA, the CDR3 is TGTGCCAGCAGCCAATCTAGGAGGGCAGGGAATGGCTACACCTTC. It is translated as CASSQSRRAGNGYTF.

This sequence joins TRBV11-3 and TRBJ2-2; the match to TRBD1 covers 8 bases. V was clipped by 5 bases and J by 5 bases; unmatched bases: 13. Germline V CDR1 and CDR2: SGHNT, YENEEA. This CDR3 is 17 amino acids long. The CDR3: CASSPGTWTGNTGELFF. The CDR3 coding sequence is TGTGCCAGCAGCCCAGGGACGTGGACAGGGAATACCGGGGAGCTGTTTTTT.

CDR3 nucleotides: TGTGCCAGCAGCTTTAGCCCTTTAAGGGGAAGGACTGAAGCTTTCTTT. It yields the protein CASSFSPLRGRTEAFF. The rearrangement links TRBV5-6 to TRBJ1-1, with D tentatively TRBD1 (5 bases). Trimming removed 2 bases from V and 5 bases from J, with 19 bases in between. Germline V lookup: CDR1 SGHDT, CDR2 YYEEEE. The CDR3 extends over 16 amino acids.

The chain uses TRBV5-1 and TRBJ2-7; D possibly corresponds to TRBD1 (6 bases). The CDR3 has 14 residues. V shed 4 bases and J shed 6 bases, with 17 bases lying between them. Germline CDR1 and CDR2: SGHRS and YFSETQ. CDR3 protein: CASSVGQIYAEQYF. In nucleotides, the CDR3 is TGCGCCAGCAGCGTCGGACAGATCTACGCCGAGCAGTACTTC.

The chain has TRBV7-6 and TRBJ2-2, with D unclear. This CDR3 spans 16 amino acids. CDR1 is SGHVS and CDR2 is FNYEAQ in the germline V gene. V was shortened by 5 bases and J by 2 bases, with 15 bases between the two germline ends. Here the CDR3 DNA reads TGTGCCAGCAGCCCGCTTGCTGGGTCAAACACCGGGGAGCTGTTTTTT. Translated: CASSPLAGSNTGELFF. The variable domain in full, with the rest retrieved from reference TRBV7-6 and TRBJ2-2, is GAGVSQSPRYKVTKRGQDVALRCDPISGHVSLYWYRQALGQGPEFLTYFNYEAQQDKSGLPNDRFSAERPEGSISTLTIQRTEQRDSAMYRCASSPLAGSNTGELFFGEGSRLTVL.

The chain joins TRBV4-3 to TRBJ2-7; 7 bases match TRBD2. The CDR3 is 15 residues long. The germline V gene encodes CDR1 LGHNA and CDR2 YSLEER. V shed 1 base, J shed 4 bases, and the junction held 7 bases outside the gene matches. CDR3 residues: CASSQVTGGGYEQYF. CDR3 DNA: TGCGCCAGCAGCCAAGTCACGGGGGGTGGGTACGAGCAGTACTTC.

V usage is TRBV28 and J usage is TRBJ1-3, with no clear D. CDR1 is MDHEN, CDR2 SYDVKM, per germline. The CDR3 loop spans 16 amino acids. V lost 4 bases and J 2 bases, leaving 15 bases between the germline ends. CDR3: CASSYPTVDPGNTIYF. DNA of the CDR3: TGTGCCAGCAGTTACCCAACTGTAGACCCTGGAAACACCATATATTTT.